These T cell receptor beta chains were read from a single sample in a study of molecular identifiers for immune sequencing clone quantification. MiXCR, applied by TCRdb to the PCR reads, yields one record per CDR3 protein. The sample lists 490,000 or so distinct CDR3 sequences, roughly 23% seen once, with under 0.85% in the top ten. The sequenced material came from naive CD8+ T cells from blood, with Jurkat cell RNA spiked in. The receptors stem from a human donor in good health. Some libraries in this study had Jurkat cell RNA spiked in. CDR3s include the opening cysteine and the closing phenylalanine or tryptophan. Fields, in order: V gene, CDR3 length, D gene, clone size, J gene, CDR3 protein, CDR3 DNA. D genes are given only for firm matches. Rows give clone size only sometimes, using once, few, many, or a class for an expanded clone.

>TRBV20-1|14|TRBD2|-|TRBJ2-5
CSCVAGVIKETQYF
TGCAGTTGTGTAGCGGGGGTAATCAAAGAGACCCAGTACTTC
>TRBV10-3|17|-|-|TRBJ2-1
CAISELTGGRSYNEQFF
TGTGCCATCAGTGAATTGACGGGGGGCCGCTCCTACAATGAGCAGTTCTTC
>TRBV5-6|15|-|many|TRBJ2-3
CASSEWASPTDTQYF
TGTGCCAGCAGCGAGTGGGCTAGCCCCACAGATACGCAGTATTTT
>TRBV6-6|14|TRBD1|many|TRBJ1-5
CASATGYSNQPQHF
TGTGCCAGCGCGACAGGGTATAGCAATCAGCCCCAGCATTTT
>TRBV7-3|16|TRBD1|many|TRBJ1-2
CASSSWTGEEVYGYTF
TGTGCCAGCAGCTCTTGGACAGGGGAGGAGGTCTATGGCTACACCTTC
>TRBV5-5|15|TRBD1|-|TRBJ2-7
CASSLTTGGVYEQYF
TGTGCCAGCAGCTTGACTACAGGGGGTGTGTACGAGCAGTACTTC
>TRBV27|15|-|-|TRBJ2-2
CASSPRLEGTGELFF
TGTGCCAGCAGCCCTCGTTTGGAGGGCACCGGGGAGCTGTTTTTT
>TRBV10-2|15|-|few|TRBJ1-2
CASSESTAVNYGYTF
TGCGCCAGCAGTGAGTCGACCGCAGTTAACTATGGCTACACCTTC
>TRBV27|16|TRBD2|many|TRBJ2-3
CASSSRLAGRTDTQYF
TGTGCCAGCAGTTCAAGACTAGCGGGGCGCACAGATACGCAGTATTTT
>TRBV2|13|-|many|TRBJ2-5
CASTLTEQETQYF
TGTGCCAGCACCCTGACAGAGCAAGAGACCCAGTACTTC
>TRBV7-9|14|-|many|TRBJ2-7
CASSLDGAHYEQYF
TGTGCCAGCAGCTTGGACGGGGCGCACTACGAGCAGTACTTC
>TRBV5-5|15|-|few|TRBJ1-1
CASSARQVPGTEAFF
TGTGCCAGCAGCGCACGACAGGTCCCTGGAACTGAAGCTTTCTTT
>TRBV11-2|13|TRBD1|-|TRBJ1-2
CASSLMTGYGYTF
TGTGCCAGCAGCTTAATGACAGGGTATGGCTACACCTTC
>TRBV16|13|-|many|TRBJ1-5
CASSQFNNQPQHF
TGTGCCAGCAGCCAATTCAATAATCAGCCCCAGCATTTT
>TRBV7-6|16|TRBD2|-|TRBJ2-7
CASGPMAGLASYEQYF
TGTGCCAGCGGCCCAATGGCGGGACTAGCCTCCTACGAGCAGTACTTC
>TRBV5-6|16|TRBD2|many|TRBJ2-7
CASSMWTSGVIYEQYF
TGTGCCAGCAGCATGTGGACTAGCGGGGTGATATACGAGCAGTACTTC
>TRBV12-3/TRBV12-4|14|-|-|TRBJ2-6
CASSLNAGANVLTF
TGTGCCAGCAGTTTAAATGCTGGGGCCAACGTCCTGACTTTC
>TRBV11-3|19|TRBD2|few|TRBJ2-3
CASSSRLAGGLGMEYTQYF
TGTGCCAGCAGCTCGAGACTAGCGGGGGGGCTGGGGATGGAATATACGCAGTATTTT
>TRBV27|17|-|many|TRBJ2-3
CASSLLFRGVPTDTQYF
TGTGCCAGCAGTTTACTATTTCGCGGCGTTCCCACAGATACGCAGTATTTT
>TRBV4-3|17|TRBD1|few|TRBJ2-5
CASSQAPYGTVQETQYF
TGCGCCAGCAGCCAAGCTCCGTATGGGACAGTTCAAGAGACCCAGTACTTC
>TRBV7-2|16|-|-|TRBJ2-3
CAGSPTRAPPTDTQYF
TGTGCCGGCAGTCCGACAAGAGCGCCTCCCACAGATACGCAGTATTTT
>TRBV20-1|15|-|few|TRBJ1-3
CSARDLGGPGNTIYF
TGCAGTGCTAGAGATTTGGGGGGGCCTGGAAACACCATATATTTT
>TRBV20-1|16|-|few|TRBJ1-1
CSARDPDSPLNTEAFF
TGCAGTGCTAGAGATCCGGACAGCCCATTGAACACTGAAGCTTTCTTT
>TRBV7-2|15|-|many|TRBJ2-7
CASSLYEDRTYEQYF
TGTGCCAGCAGCTTATATGAGGACAGAACCTACGAGCAGTACTTC
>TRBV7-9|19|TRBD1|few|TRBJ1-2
CASSLSSGTAISTNYGYTF
TGTGCCAGCAGCTTATCTTCCGGGACAGCTATAAGCACTAACTATGGCTACACCTTC
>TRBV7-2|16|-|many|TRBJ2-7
CASSLIAGELVYEQYF
TGTGCCAGCAGCCTAATAGCAGGGGAATTAGTCTACGAGCAGTACTTC
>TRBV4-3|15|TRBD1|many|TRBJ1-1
CASSQNSGGYGEAFF
TGCGCCAGCAGCCAAAACTCAGGGGGCTACGGTGAAGCTTTCTTT
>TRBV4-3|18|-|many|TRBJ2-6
CASSQDLGQFSGANVLTF
TGCGCCAGCAGCCAAGATCTAGGCCAGTTCTCTGGGGCCAACGTCCTGACTTTC
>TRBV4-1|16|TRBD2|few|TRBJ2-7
CASSQSTSGATYEQYF
TGCGCCAGCAGCCAGTCCACTAGCGGGGCTACCTACGAGCAGTACTTC
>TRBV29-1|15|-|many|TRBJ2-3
CSVAERAGVPDTQYF
TGCAGCGTTGCGGAACGGGCAGGGGTGCCAGATACGCAGTATTTT
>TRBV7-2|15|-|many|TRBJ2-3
CASSLVLTSTDTQYF
TGTGCCAGCAGCTTAGTCTTAACGTCGACAGATACGCAGTATTTT
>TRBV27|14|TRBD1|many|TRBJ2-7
CASSMGQGGYEQYF
TGTGCCAGCAGTATGGGACAGGGGGGCTACGAGCAGTACTTC
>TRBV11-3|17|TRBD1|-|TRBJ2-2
CASSLNQGAGFPGELFF
TGTGCCAGCAGCCTCAACCAGGGGGCAGGCTTTCCCGGGGAGCTGTTTTTT
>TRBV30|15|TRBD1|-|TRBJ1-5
CAWSTGVSSNQPQHF
TGTGCCTGGAGTACAGGGGTTAGCAGCAATCAGCCCCAGCATTTT
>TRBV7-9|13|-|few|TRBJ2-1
CASSKGLYNEQFF
TGTGCCAGCAGCAAGGGACTTTACAATGAGCAGTTCTTC
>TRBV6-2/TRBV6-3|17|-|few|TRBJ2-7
CASSYPGIQGGGYEQYF
TGTGCCAGCAGTTACCCGGGAATCCAGGGTGGAGGCTACGAGCAGTACTTC
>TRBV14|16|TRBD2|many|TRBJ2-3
CASSKKRGFASDTQYF
TGTGCCAGCAGCAAAAAGCGGGGCTTCGCCTCGGATACGCAGTATTTT
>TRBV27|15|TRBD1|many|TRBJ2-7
CASSLFGQGVYEQYF
TGTGCCAGCAGTTTATTCGGACAGGGGGTCTACGAGCAGTACTTC
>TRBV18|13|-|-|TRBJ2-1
CASSPGSWDEQFF
TGTGCCAGCTCACCAGGCTCTTGGGATGAGCAGTTCTTC
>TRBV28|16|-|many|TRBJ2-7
CASSLLTPTAPYEQYF
TGTGCCAGCAGTTTATTAACTCCGACGGCCCCCTACGAGCAGTACTTC
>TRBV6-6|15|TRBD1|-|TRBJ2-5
CASSVRDRGEETQYF
TGTGCCAGCAGTGTCCGGGACAGGGGGGAAGAGACCCAGTACTTC
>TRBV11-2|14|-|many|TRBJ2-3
CASEGGNSTDTQYF
TGTGCCAGCGAAGGAGGGAATAGCACAGATACGCAGTATTTT
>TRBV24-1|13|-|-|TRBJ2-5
CATSVKGMETQYF
TGTGCCACCAGTGTTAAGGGAATGGAGACCCAGTACTTC
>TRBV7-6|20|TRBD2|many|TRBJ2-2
CASSLASGLAVTPRTGELFF
TGTGCCAGCAGCTTAGCTTCCGGACTAGCAGTGACACCCCGGACCGGGGAGCTGTTTTTT
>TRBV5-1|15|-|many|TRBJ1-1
CASSWEWGADTEAFF
TGCGCCAGCAGCTGGGAGTGGGGAGCGGACACTGAAGCTTTCTTT